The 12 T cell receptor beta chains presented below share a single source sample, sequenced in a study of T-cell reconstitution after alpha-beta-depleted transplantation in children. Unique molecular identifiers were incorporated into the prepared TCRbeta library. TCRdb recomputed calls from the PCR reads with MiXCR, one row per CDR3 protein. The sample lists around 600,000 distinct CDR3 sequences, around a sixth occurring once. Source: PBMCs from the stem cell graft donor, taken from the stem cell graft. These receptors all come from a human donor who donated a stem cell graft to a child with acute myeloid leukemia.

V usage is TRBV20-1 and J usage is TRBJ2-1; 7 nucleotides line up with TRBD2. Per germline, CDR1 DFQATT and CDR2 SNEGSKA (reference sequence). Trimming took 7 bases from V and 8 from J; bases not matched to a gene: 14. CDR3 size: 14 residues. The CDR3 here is CSVLSSGTGDEQFF. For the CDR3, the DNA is TGCAGTGTATTATCCAGCGGGACTGGAGATGAGCAGTTCTTC.

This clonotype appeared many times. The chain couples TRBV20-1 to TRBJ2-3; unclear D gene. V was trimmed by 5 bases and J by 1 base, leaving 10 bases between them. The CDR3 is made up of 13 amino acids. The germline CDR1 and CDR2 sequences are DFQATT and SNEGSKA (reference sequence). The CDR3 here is CSALEWGTDTQYF. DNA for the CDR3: TGCAGTGCTCTTGAATGGGGCACAGATACGCAGTATTTT.

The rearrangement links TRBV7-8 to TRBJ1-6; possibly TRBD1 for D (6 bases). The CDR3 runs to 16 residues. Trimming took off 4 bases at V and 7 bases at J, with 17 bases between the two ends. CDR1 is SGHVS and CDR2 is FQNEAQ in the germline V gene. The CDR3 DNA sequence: TGTGCCAGCAGCTCGCGGGGACACACTATAAATTCACCCCTCCACTTT. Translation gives CASSSRGHTINSPLHF.

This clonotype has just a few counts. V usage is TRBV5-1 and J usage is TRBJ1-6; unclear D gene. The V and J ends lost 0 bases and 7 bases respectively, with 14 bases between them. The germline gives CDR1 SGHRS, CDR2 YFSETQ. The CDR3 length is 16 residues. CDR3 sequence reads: CASSLGAGLGNSPLHF. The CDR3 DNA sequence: TGCGCCAGCAGCTTGGGGGCCGGGCTAGGGAATTCACCCCTCCACTTT.

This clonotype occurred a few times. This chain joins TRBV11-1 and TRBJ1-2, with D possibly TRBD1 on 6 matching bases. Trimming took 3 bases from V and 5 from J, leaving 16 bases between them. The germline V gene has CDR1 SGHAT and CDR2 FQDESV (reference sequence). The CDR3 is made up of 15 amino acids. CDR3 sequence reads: CASSFRTDQAYGYTF. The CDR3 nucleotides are TGTGCCAGCAGCTTCCGGACAGATCAAGCTTATGGCTACACCTTC. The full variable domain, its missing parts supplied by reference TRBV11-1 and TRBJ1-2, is EAEVAQSPRYKITEKSQAVAFWCDPISGHATLYWYRQILGQGPELLVQFQDESVVDDSQLPKDRFSAERLKGVDSTLKIQPAELGDSAMYLCASSFRTDQAYGYTFGSGTRLTVV.

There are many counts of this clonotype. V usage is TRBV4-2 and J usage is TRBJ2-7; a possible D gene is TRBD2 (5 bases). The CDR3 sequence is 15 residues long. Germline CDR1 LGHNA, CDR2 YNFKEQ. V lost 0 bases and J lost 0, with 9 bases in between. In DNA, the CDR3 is TGTGCCAGCAGCCAAGATCTGGGGAGCTCCTACGAGCAGTACTTC. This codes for CASSQDLGSSYEQYF.

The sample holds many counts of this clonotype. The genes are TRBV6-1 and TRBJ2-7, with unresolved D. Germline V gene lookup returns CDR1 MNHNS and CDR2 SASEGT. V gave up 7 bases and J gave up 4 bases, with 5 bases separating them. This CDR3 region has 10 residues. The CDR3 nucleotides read TGTGCCAGCAAGGATTACGAGCAGTACTTC. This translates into CASKDYEQYF.

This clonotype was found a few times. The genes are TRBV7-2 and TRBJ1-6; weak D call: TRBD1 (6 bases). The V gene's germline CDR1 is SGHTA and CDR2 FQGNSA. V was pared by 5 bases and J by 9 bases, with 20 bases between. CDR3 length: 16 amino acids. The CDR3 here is CASSVYQKGGGSPLHF. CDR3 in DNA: TGTGCCAGCAGCGTATATCAGAAGGGAGGGGGTTCACCCCTCCACTTT.

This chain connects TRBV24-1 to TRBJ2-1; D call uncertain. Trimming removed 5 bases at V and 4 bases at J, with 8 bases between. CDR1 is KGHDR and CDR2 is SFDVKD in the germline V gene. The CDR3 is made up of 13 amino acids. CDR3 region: CATSAAVYNEQFF. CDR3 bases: TGTGCCACCAGTGCCGCAGTATACAATGAGCAGTTCTTC.

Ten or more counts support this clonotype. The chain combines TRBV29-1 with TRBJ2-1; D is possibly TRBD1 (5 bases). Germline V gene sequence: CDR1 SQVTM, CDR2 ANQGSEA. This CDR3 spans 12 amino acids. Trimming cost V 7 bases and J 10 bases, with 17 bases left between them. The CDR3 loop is CSAQKPDTEQFF. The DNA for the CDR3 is TGCAGCGCTCAGAAACCGGACACAGAGCAGTTCTTC.

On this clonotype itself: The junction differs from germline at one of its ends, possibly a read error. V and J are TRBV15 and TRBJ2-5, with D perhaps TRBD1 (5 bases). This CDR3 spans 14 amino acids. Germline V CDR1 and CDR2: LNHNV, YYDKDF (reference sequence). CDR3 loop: CATSRALRQETQYF. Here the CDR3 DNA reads TGTGCCACAAGCAGGGCTCTTCGCCAAGAGACCCAGTACTTC.

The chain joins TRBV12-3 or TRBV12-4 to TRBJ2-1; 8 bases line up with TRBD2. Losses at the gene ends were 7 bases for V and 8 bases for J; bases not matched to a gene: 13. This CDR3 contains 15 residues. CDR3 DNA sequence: TGTGCCAGCACCCCGCAGCGGGGGCTTAAAGATGAGCAGTTCTTC. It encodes CASTPQRGLKDEQFF.